A selection of T cell receptor beta chains follows, all from one sample in a study of control samples from healthy donors and cancer patients. Assay: immunoSEQ multiplex PCR; the TCRdb copy retains only in-frame clones and omits some. The sample includes approximately 180,000 clones, more than 90% of them seen just once. Sequences were obtained from blood. These receptor sequences come from a woman in her thirties or forties in good health. CDR3s leave out the opening cysteine and the closing phenylalanine or tryptophan. The order of the fields is V gene, J gene, clone size, CDR3 protein. Rows may omit the clone size; those that give it use once, few, many or a size class.

TRBV5-6	TRBJ2-7	NA	ASSLARGPGSYEQY
TRBV5-1	TRBJ2-7	NA	ASSREAGSSYEQY
TRBV24-1	TRBJ2-3	NA	ATSDLSADTQY
TRBV3-1/TRBV3-2	TRBJ1-1	NA	ASSQDRYARGPGAF
TRBV9	TRBJ1-5	NA	ASSVTGNSNQPQH
TRBV19	TRBJ1-4	NA	ASNRRGGELF
TRBV9	TRBJ2-5	NA	ASSVGAGNQETQY
TRBV7-9	TRBJ1-3	NA	ASLSSGNTIY
TRBV3-1/TRBV3-2	TRBJ1-6	NA	ASSQVREGSPLH
TRBV15	TRBJ2-5	NA	ATSRETSGGLETQY
TRBV3-1/TRBV3-2	TRBJ1-4	NA	ASSQVGEKLF
TRBV9	TRBJ2-7	NA	ASSVGLAYEQY
TRBV7-9	TRBJ1-2	NA	ASSNQGEANYGYT
TRBV12-3/TRBV12-4	TRBJ1-2	NA	ASTEGFIYGYT
TRBV11-2	TRBJ1-3	NA	ASSLHPPTGTTSGNTIY
TRBV19	TRBJ1-1	NA	ASRSPVGRGWKNTEAF
TRBV28	TRBJ1-3	NA	ASSTWTGGSGNTIY
TRBV28	TRBJ2-1	once	ASSLVGARGNEQF
TRBV9	TRBJ2-5	NA	ASSPSRGAQETQY
TRBV3-1/TRBV3-2	TRBJ1-3	NA	ASSRGVAGNTIY
TRBV19	TRBJ1-1	NA	ASSLQGGNTEAF
TRBV4-1	TRBJ2-3	NA	ASSQVGAGKDTQY
TRBV5-6	TRBJ1-1	NA	ASSLGGQPNTEAF
TRBV4-1	TRBJ1-2	NA	ASSQGYTREVRGGYT
TRBV2	TRBJ1-6	NA	ASSENAGSPLH
TRBV5-1	TRBJ1-1	NA	ASREMVNTEAF
TRBV2	TRBJ2-7	NA	ASSDPAGGGEGEQY
TRBV4-2	TRBJ2-1	NA	ASSQVGGDEQF
TRBV7-8	TRBJ1-4	NA	ASSPNYATNEKLF
TRBV25-1	TRBJ1-2	NA	ASGLGVSYT
TRBV18	TRBJ1-3	NA	ASSQGGNGNTIY